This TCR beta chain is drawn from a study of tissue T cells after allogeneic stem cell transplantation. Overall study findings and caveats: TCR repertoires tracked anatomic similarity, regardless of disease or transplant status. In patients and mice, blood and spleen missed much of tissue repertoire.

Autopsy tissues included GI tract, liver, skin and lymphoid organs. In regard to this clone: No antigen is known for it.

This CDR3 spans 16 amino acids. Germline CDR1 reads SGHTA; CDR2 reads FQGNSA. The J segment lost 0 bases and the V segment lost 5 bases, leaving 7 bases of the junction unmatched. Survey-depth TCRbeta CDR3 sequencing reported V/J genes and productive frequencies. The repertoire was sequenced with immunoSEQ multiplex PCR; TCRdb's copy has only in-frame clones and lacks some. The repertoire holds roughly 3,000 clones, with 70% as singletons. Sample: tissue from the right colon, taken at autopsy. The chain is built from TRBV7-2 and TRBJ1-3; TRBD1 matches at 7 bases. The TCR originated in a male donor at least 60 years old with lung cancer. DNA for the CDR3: TGTGCCAGCAGCGCAACAGGGGCTCTCTCTGGAAACACCATATATTTT. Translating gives CASSATGALSGNTIYF. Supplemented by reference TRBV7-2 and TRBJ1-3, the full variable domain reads GAGVSQSPSNKVTEKGKDVELRCDPISGHTALYWYRQSLGQGLEFLIYFQGNSAPDKSGLPSDRFSAERTGGSVSTLTIQRTQQEDSAVYLCASSATGALSGNTIYFGEGSWLTVV.